Listed here are 11 T cell receptor beta chains from one sample, sequenced in a study of OX40 agonist ivuxolimab in advanced cancers. Sequenced by immunoSEQ multiplex PCR; TCRdb stores in-frame clones only, minus some. The sample has fewer than 25,000 clones, 84% seen once; the top ten hold about half. Sequencing was performed on CD4+ or CD8+ T cells sorted from blood, taken in a trial of the OX40 agonist ivuxolimab. These receptors were taken from an adult with an advanced solid tumor such as melanoma, head and neck, liver or kidney cancer.

This clone occurred a few times. The gene calls are TRBV11-2 and TRBJ2-1; 7 bases are a match to TRBD2. With V trimmed by 0 bases and J by 4 bases, 3 bases remained unmatched. This CDR3 is built from 15 residues. CDR1 is SGHAT and CDR2 is FQNNGV in the germline V gene. CDR3 sequence: CASSLDRGLYNEQFF. In nucleotides, the CDR3 is TGTGCCAGCAGCTTAGATCGGGGACTATACAATGAGCAGTTCTTC.

The chain joins TRBV6-5 to TRBJ2-5; tentatively, D is TRBD1 (7 bases). CDR3 size: 15 residues. Deletions cut 0 bases from V and 2 bases from J, with 10 bases between. Germline V gene sequence: CDR1 MNHEY, CDR2 SVGAGI. The CDR3 reads CASSYSGGQQETQYF. CDR3 DNA: TGTGCCAGCAGTTACTCGGGGGGACAGCAAGAGACCCAGTACTTC.

The J gene is TRBJ1-5, the V gene TRBV6-1; possible D gene TRBD1, 6 bases. Germline assignment: CDR1 MNHNS and CDR2 SASEGT. This CDR3 has 15 residues. Trimming removed 8 bases from V and 3 bases from J, with 17 bases in between. The CDR3 here is CASVGRGIPNQPQHF. For the CDR3, the DNA is TGTGCCAGCGTCGGCAGGGGAATACCCAATCAGCCCCAGCATTTT.

The CDR3: CAWSRARHEQYF. The CDR3 bases are TGTGCCTGGAGTCGGGCGCGGCACGAGCAGTACTTC. The V gene is TRBV30, the J gene TRBJ2-7; D unclear. This CDR3 is 12 amino acids long. Per germline, CDR1 GTSNPN and CDR2 SVGIG (reference sequence). The V end was cut by 2 bases, the J end by 5 bases, with 10 bases between.

The chain carries TRBV7-9 and TRBJ2-7; no firm D call. Germline assignment: CDR1 SEHNR and CDR2 FQNEAQ (reference sequence). The germline V and J ends were trimmed by 4 bases and 9 bases, with 22 bases remaining between them. The CDR3 consists of 15 residues. CDR3 bases: TGTGCCAGCAGCTCCGGCGCCGCCCCACAAGATGGGCAGTACTTC. This encodes CASSSGAAPQDGQYF.

V usage is TRBV20-1 and J usage is TRBJ2-7, with D uncertain. The CDR3 is 11 amino acids. V was cut by 3 bases and J by 7 bases, with 10 bases left in between. The germline CDR1 and CDR2 sequences are DFQATT and SNEGSKA (reference sequence). Here the CDR3 reads CSASPTEEQYF. The CDR3 coding sequence is TGCAGTGCTAGCCCCACTGAGGAGCAGTACTTC.

In this sample, this clone turned up a few times. This chain joins TRBV4-3 and TRBJ2-3; a weak D match, TRBD2 (5 bases). Germline V gene sequence: CDR1 LGHNA, CDR2 YSLEER. V shed 0 bases and J shed 3 bases, with 13 bases lying between them. The CDR3 is made up of 16 amino acids. CDR3 DNA: TGCGCCAGCAGCCAAGATCCACTAGAAGGGACAGATACGCAGTATTTT. This codes for CASSQDPLEGTDTQYF.

The chain joins TRBV2 to TRBJ2-3, with 11 nucleotides matching TRBD2. Losses at the gene ends were 6 bases for V and 0 bases for J; bases not matched to a gene: 2. CDR3 length equals 15 residues. From germline, CDR1 is SNHLY and CDR2 FYNNEI. CDR3 sequence (DNA): TGTGCCAGCAGACTAGCGGGGGCTAGCACAGATACGCAGTATTTT. Its translation: CASRLAGASTDTQYF.

The rearrangement links TRBV6-6 to TRBJ2-7; D is perhaps TRBD2 (5 bases). This CDR3 spans 14 amino acids. V lost 4 bases, J lost 3 bases, and 13 bases lay in between. CDR1 is MNHNY and CDR2 is SVGAGI in the germline V gene (reference sequence). The CDR3 nucleotides read TGTGCCAGCAGTTTGCTCGGAGGCCACTACGAGCAGTACTTC. Its protein product is CASSLLGGHYEQYF.

The J gene is TRBJ2-7, the V gene TRBV4-2; D assignment may be TRBD1 or TRBD2 (5 bases each). CDR1 and CDR2 (germline): LGHNA, YNFKEQ. The CDR3 contains 17 residues. The V and J ends lost 0 bases and 1 base respectively, with 16 bases between them. CDR3 protein: CASSQDPEGIGSYEQYF. CDR3 nucleotides: TGTGCCAGCAGCCAAGATCCAGAGGGGATCGGTTCCTACGAGCAGTACTTC.

The V call is TRBV5-1, the J call TRBJ2-1; perhaps D is TRBD1 or TRBD2 (5 bases each). CDR3 length equals 14 residues. V lost 5 bases and J lost 0, with 9 bases in between. Germline CDR1 SGHRS, CDR2 YFSETQ. CDR3 in amino acids: CASRGVSSYNEQFF. CDR3 sequence (DNA): TGCGCCAGCAGGGGGGTTAGCTCCTACAATGAGCAGTTCTTC. Full variable domain (remainder filled in from reference TRBV5-1 and TRBJ2-1): KAGVTQTPRYLIKTRGQQVTLSCSPISGHRSVSWYQQTPGQGLQFLFEYFSETQRNKGNFPGRFSGRQFSNSRSEMNVSTLELGDSALYLCASRGVSSYNEQFFGPGTRLTVL.